The following is a T cell receptor (beta chain) sequence with its context. This sample stems from a study of T cell repertoires in ileal Crohn's disease. The CDR3 totals 12 residues. Germline CDR1 MDHEN, CDR2 SYDVKM. The V gene lost 5 bases and the J gene lost 3 bases, with 4 bases spanning the gap. This table comes from immunoSEQ multiplex PCR, and its TCRdb copy is limited to in-frame clones, with some not included. The data hold roughly 15,000 clones, with 76% observed a single time. Time point noted: inflamed ileum from the surgical specimen. Adults with ileal or ileocolonic Crohn's disease and an indication for resection were eligible.

This rearrangement joins TRBV28 to TRBJ2-2; D is unresolved. The source of this sequence is an adult with Crohn's disease. Sequenced input: ileal tissue. This CDR3 reads CASSLYTGELFF. CDR3 DNA: TGTGCCAGCAGTCTCTACACCGGGGAGCTGTTTTTT.